This T cell receptor beta chain was found in a study of control samples from healthy donors and cancer patients. J gave up 3 bases and V 2 bases, and 14 bases lay outside the gene matches. The germline CDR1 and CDR2 sequences are MNHEY and SVGEGT. The CDR3 contains 19 residues. Measured with immunoSEQ multiplex PCR; TCRdb has only the in-frame clones, and not every one. There are roughly 180,000 clones in the sample; around 94% occur only once, and 1.2% to 1.5% lies in the top ten. Sequenced input: blood. The sequence was collected from a woman aged 18-29 years in good health. The rearrangement uses TRBV6-2 or TRBV6-3 and TRBJ2-3; TRBD1 agrees at 10 bases. CDR3 nucleotides: TGTGCCAGCAGTTACCCCGGGACAGGGGATCTCCATTATACAGATACGCAGTATTTT. Protein product: CASSYPGTGDLHYTDTQYF.